A selection of T cell receptor beta chains follows, all from one sample in a study of blood T cell repertoires in COVID-19. Sequenced by immunoSEQ multiplex PCR; TCRdb stores in-frame clones only, minus some. Of about 170,000 clones in the sample, 85% were seen once. Material: peripheral blood. The receptors shown here come from a human donor with acute or convalescent COVID-19. The donor label of this sample is uncertain. Each CDR3 is given with its conserved first and last residue. Clone size is given for some rows only: seen once, a few or many times, or a class if the clone is expanded.

size	V	J	CDR3
once	TRBV7-2	TRBJ2-5	CASSSQWTSGGAGETQYF
.	TRBV5-1	TRBJ1-2	CASSPEARGPGGYTF
.	TRBV15	TRBJ2-2	CATKRRGVQLSGELFF
.	TRBV5-5	TRBJ1-6	CASSFRTGENNSPLHF
.	TRBV14	TRBJ1-4	CASSQLAATNEKLFF
.	TRBV18	TRBJ2-7	CASSAGTGGGYEQYF
.	TRBV6-6	TRBJ1-5	CASSYSAGERNQPQHF
.	TRBV29-1	TRBJ1-1	CSVESVVWTEAFF
.	TRBV7-2	TRBJ1-1	CASSLGGAVRGTEAFF
.	TRBV5-4	TRBJ2-1	CASSLDRGGKFF
.	TRBV7-9	TRBJ1-5	CASSSLTGDSQPQHF
.	TRBV5-6	TRBJ1-3	CASSLAPGTAAGNTIYF
.	TRBV5-6	TRBJ2-2	CASRLGQGASGELFF
.	TRBV5-5	TRBJ1-4	CASSLAGGGTNEKLFF
.	TRBV6-6	TRBJ1-6	CASSPSSKISPLHF
.	TRBV5-4	TRBJ1-1	CASSGGVDSSHTEAFF
.	TRBV7-9	TRBJ1-3	CASSPDRVGNTIYF
.	TRBV28	TRBJ2-1	CASRVTGIYNEQFF
.	TRBV24-1	TRBJ1-2	CATSEAGTGGVNGYTF
.	TRBV18	TRBJ2-5	CASSPGVQETQYF
.	TRBV27	TRBJ1-3	CASGSLKGGISGNTIYF
.	TRBV2	TRBJ1-1	CARRTGGLMNTEAFF
once	TRBV7-2	TRBJ1-1	CASSLVGTGANTEAFF
.	TRBV18	TRBJ1-2	CASSPLGQMKPNYGYTF
.	TRBV5-4	TRBJ2-3	CASKVAGGLTDTQYF
.	TRBV6-5	TRBJ2-1	CASRTSGTGYNEQFF
few	TRBV3-1/TRBV3-2	TRBJ1-4	CASSRRTPTTNEKLFF
.	TRBV10-3	TRBJ2-7	CAISVDRVYEQYF
few	TRBV6-1	TRBJ2-5	CASTPGNIQYF
.	TRBV19	TRBJ1-6	CASIQGDGDNSPLHF
.	TRBV2	TRBJ2-5	CASSERHPETQYF
.	TRBV18	TRBJ1-3	CASSPPRLTGNTIYF
.	TRBV15	TRBJ2-4	CATSKLGDLAKNIQYF
.	TRBV30	TRBJ1-4	CAWSTAGVGLKLFF